This TCR beta chain was recovered during a study of shared clonotypes between healthy human individuals. Trimming at V came to 5 bases and at J to 2 bases, leaving 5 bases not matched to a gene. The CDR3 sequence is 14 residues long. Germline values: CDR1 LNHDA, CDR2 SQIVND (reference sequence). Data came from immunoSEQ multiplex PCR; TCRdb stores just in-frame clones and leaves some out. The table records fewer than 3 million clones, around 93% of them present only once. The receptor's source is a man aged 18 to 29 in good health. Some clones in this sample may be carry-over from other donors' samples. This rearrangement joins TRBV19 to TRBJ1-1; 7 nucleotides match TRBD1. The sample taken for sequencing was naive CD4+ T cells from PBMCs. Subset noted: CD45RA+ positively selected. The CDR3 sequence: CASSPRDSNTEAFF. In nucleotides, the CDR3 is TGTGCCAGTAGTCCAAGGGACAGCAACACTGAAGCTTTCTTT.